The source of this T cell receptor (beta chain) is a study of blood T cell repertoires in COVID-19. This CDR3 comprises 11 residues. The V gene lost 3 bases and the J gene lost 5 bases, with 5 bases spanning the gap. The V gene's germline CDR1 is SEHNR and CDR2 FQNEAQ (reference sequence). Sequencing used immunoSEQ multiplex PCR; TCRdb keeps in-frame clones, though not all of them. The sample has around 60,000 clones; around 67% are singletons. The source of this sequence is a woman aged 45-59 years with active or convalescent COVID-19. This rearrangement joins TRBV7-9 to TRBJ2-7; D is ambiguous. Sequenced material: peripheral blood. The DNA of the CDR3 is TGTGCCAGCAGCTTTGAGGACGAGCAGTACTTC. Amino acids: CASSFEDEQYF.